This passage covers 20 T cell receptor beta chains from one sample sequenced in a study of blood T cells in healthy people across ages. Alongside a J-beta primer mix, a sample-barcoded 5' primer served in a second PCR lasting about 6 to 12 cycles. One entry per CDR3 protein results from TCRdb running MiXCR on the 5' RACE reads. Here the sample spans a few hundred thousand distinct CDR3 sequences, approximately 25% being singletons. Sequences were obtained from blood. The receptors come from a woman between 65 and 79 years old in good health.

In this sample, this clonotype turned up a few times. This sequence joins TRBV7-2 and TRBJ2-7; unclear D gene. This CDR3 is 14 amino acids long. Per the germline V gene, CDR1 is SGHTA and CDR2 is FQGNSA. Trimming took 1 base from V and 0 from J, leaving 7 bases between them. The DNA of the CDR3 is TGTGCCAGCAGCTTAGATGACTCCTCCTACGAGCAGTACTTC. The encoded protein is CASSLDDSSYEQYF.

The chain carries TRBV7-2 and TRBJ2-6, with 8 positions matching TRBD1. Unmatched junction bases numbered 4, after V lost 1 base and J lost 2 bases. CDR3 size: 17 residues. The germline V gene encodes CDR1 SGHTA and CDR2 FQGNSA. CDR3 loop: CASSLDRGDAGANVLTF. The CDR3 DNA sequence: TGTGCCAGCAGCTTAGACAGGGGGGACGCTGGGGCCAACGTCCTGACTTTC.

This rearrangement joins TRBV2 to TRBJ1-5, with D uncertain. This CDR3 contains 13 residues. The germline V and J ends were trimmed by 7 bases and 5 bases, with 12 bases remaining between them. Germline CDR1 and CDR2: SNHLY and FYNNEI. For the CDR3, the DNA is TGTGCCAGCACGTCCGGGCGGGATCAGCCCCAGCATTTT. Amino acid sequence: CASTSGRDQPQHF.

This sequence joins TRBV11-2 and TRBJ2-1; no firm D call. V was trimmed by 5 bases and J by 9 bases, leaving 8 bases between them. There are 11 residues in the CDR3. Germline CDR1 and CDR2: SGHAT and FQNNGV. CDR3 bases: TGTGCCAGCAGCCACACGAGTGAGCAGTTCTTC. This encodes CASSHTSEQFF.

CDR3 bases: TGCAGTGCTTACGGGACAGTGAACACTGAAGCTTTCTTT. It is translated as CSAYGTVNTEAFF. The rearrangement links TRBV20-1 to TRBJ1-1, with 7 nucleotides matching TRBD1. Trimming cost V 5 bases and J 0 bases; bases outside gene matches: 3. Germline lookup yields CDR1 DFQATT and CDR2 SNEGSKA (reference sequence). The CDR3 extends over 13 amino acids.

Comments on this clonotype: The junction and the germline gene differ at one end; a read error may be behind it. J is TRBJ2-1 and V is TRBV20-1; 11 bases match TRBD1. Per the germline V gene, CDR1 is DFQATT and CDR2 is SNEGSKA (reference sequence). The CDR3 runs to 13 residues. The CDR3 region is CSAKGQGGNERFF. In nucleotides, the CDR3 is TGCAGTGCTAAGGGACAGGGGGGAAATGAGCGGTTCTTC.

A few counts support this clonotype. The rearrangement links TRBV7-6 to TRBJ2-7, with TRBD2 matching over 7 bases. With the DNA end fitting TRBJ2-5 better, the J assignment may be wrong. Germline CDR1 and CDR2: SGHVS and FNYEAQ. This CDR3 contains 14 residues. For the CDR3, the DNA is TGTGCCAGCAGCTTAGGTGCGGGAGTTGGGACCCAGTACTTC. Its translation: CASSLGAGVGTQYF.

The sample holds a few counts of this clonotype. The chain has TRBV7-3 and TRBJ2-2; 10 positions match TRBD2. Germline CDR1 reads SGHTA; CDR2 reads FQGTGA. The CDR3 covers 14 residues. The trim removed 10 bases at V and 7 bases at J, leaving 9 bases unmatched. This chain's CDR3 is CATKAGGPGGELFF. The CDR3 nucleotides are TGTGCCACCAAAGCGGGGGGGCCAGGCGGGGAGCTGTTTTTT.

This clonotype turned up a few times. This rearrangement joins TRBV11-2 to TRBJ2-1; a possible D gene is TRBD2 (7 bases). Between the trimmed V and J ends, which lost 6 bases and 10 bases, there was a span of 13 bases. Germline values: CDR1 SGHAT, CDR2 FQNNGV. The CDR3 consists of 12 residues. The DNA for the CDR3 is TGTGCCAGCAGGATAGGGGGGGGAGAGCAGTTCTTC. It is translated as CASRIGGGEQFF.

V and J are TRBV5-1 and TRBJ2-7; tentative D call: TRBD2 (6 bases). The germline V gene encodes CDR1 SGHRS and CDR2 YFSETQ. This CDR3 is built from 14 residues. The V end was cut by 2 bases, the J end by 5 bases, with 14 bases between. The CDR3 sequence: CASSLGGAGDEQYF. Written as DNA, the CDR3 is TGCGCCAGCAGCTTAGGAGGGGCCGGGGACGAGCAGTACTTC.

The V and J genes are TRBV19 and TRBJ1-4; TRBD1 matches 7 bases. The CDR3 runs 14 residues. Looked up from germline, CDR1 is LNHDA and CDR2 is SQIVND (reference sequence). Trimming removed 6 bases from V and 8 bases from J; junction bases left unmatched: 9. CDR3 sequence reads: CASSLQGSGEKLFF. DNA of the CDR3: TGTGCCAGTAGCCTACAGGGGTCAGGCGAAAAACTGTTTTTT.

The CDR3 bases are TGTGCCAGCACCCCGGGACAAACCAATGAGCAGTTCTTC. Amino acid sequence: CASTPGQTNEQFF. The rearrangement uses TRBV7-9 and TRBJ2-1; possible D gene TRBD1, 6 bases. Germline values: CDR1 SEHNR, CDR2 FQNEAQ (reference sequence). V lost 7 bases and J lost 6, with 13 bases in between. CDR3 length equals 13 residues.

The CDR3 region has the DNA TGTGCCAGCAGCCAAGGCAGCGAGAATGAAAAACTGTTTTTT. This sequence encodes CASSQGSENEKLFF. This sequence joins TRBV3-1 and TRBJ1-4; D unresolved. Trimming removed 1 base at V and 5 bases at J, with 8 bases between. CDR3 length: 14 amino acids. Germline V gene sequence: CDR1 LGHDT, CDR2 YNNKEL (reference sequence).

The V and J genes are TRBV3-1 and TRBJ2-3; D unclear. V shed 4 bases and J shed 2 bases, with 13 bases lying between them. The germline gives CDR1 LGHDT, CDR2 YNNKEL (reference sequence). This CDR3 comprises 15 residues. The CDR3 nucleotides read TGTGCCAGCAGCCCTTTAGGGCTGGCCACAGATACGCAGTATTTT. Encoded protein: CASSPLGLATDTQYF.

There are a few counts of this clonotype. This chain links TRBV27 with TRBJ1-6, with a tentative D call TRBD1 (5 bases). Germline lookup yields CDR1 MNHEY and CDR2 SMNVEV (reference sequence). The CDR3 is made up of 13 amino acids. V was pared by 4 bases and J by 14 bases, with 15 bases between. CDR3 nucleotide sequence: TGTGCCAGCAGTTCAGCGCCCCAGGGTACCCTCCACTTT. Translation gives CASSSAPQGTLHF.

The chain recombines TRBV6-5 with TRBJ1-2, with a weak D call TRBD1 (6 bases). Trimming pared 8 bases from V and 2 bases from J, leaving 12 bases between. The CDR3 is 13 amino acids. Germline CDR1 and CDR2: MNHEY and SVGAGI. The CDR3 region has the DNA TGTGCCAGCTCCGCAGGGGACAACTATGGCTACACCTTC. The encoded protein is CASSAGDNYGYTF.

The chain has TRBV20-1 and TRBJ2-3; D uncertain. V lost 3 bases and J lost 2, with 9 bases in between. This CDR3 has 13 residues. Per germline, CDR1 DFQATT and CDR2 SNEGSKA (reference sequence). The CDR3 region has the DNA TGCAGTGCTAGTAACAGACTCACAGATACGCAGTATTTT. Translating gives CSASNRLTDTQYF.

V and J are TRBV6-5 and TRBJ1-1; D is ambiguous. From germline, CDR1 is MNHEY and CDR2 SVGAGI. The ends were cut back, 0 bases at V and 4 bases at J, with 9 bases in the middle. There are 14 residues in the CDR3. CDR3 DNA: TGTGCCAGCAGTTACTCGATCAGAATCACTGAAGCTTTCTTT. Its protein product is CASSYSIRITEAFF.

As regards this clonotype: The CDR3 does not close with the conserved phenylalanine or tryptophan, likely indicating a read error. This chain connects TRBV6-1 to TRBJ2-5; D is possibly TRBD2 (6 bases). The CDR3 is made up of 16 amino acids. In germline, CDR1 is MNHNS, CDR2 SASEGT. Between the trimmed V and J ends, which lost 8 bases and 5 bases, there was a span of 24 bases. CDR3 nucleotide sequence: TGTGCCAGCTTCAGGCCCTATCTGGAGGGGTGGGAGACCCAGTACCTC. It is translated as CASFRPYLEGWETQYL.

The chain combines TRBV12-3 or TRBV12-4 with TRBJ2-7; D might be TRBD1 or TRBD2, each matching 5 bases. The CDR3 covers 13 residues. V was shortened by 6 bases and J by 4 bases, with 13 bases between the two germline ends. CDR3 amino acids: CASRPGTGYEQYF. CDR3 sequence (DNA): TGTGCCAGCAGACCGGGAACAGGATACGAGCAGTACTTC.